These 14 T cell receptor beta chains were all obtained from the same sample, sequenced in a study of blood T cell repertoires in COVID-19. Assay used: immunoSEQ multiplex PCR; TCRdb lists only in-frame clones, some missing. The table has over 200,000 clones, 80% to 90% seen once. The specimen was PBMCs or T cells enriched from blood (not recorded which). These receptors all stem from a woman in her thirties who had been exposed to COVID-19.

The chain couples TRBV2 to TRBJ1-2, with TRBD1 matching over 7 bases. V lost 1 base, J lost 5 bases, and 7 bases stayed unmatched. Germline CDR1 reads SNHLY; CDR2 reads FYNNEI. The CDR3 extends over 15 amino acids. CDR3 sequence: CASSEGQGEWYGYTF. The CDR3 DNA is TGTGCCAGCAGTGAAGGGCAGGGGGAGTGGTATGGCTACACCTTC.

V and J are TRBV13 and TRBJ1-2, with D possibly matching TRBD1 (6 bases). Trimming took 10 bases from V and 2 from J, leaving 20 bases between them. Germline values: CDR1 PRHDT, CDR2 FYEKMQ (reference sequence). The CDR3 consists of 15 residues. The CDR3 nucleotides read TGTGCCAAGACGGGACACTACCTTTTCAACTATGGCTACACCTTC. Its translation: CAKTGHYLFNYGYTF.

J is TRBJ1-2 and V is TRBV11-3; 12 positions agree with TRBD1. Unmatched junction bases numbered 6, after V lost 1 base and J lost 0 bases. The V gene's germline CDR1 is SGHNT and CDR2 YENEEA. The length of the CDR3 is 18 residues. DNA of the CDR3: TGTGCCAGCAGCTTAGGCCCCGGGACAGGGGGCTCTAACTATGGCTACACCTTC. Its protein is CASSLGPGTGGSNYGYTF.

The genes are TRBV14 and TRBJ1-2; no clear D. V was pared by 5 bases and J by 8 bases, with 15 bases between. The CDR3 contains 13 residues. Germline V gene sequence: CDR1 SGHDN, CDR2 FVKESK. The CDR3 DNA reads TGTGCCAGCAGCGGACTTCGATGGAGCGGCTACACCTTC. This encodes CASSGLRWSGYTF.

V usage is TRBV3-1 (or the pseudogene TRBV3-2) and J usage is TRBJ1-2, with TRBD1 as a possible D gene (5 bases). V was pared by 1 base and J by 1 base, with 10 bases between. From germline, CDR1 is LGHDT and CDR2 YNNKEL (reference sequence). This CDR3 contains 15 residues. As DNA, the CDR3 is TGTGCCAGCAGCCAAGGTTCAGGGCTTAACTATGGCTACACCTTC. It translates to CASSQGSGLNYGYTF.

The rearrangement links TRBV5-4 to TRBJ2-7; 9 bases fit TRBD1. J gave up 3 bases and V 4 bases, and 14 bases lay outside the gene matches. This CDR3 region has 17 residues. CDR1 is SGHNT, CDR2 YYREEE, per germline (reference sequence). In DNA form, the CDR3 reads TGTGCCAGCAGCGGAGGGGCCCCGGGACAGGGCTTCTACGAGCAGTACTTC. Protein sequence: CASSGGAPGQGFYEQYF.

The chain carries TRBV19 and TRBJ1-5; no clear D. With 3 bases removed from V and 2 bases from J, the gap between germline ends came to 11 bases. Germline CDR1 LNHDA, CDR2 SQIVND (reference sequence). The CDR3 contains 15 residues. Here the CDR3 reads CASSIRGLRNQPQHF. CDR3 in DNA: TGTGCCAGTAGTATCCGCGGACTGCGCAATCAGCCCCAGCATTTT.

V is TRBV12-5 and J is TRBJ1-2; D is undetermined. V was shortened by 5 bases and J by 8 bases, with 12 bases between the two germline ends. The CDR3 contains 12 residues. The germline V gene encodes CDR1 LGHNT and CDR2 FRNRAP. In DNA form, the CDR3 reads TGTGCTAGTGGTCGCGGCTCGGGAGGCTACACCTTC. The encoded protein is CASGRGSGGYTF.

This chain uses TRBV24-1 with TRBJ2-3; 7 bases are shared with TRBD1. CDR3 length: 17 amino acids. V trimming: 4 bases; J trimming: 5 bases; junction bases outside the gene matches: 14. Germline V gives CDR1 KGHDR, CDR2 SFDVKD. The CDR3 here is CATSEALRQGSGDTQYF. The CDR3 nucleotides are TGTGCCACCAGTGAGGCTCTTCGACAGGGCTCGGGAGATACGCAGTATTTT.

This chain connects TRBV5-1 to TRBJ1-4; D possibly corresponds to TRBD1 (5 bases). Germline V gene lookup returns CDR1 SGHRS and CDR2 YFSETQ. This CDR3 spans 15 amino acids. The V gene lost 0 bases and the J gene lost 4 bases, with 10 bases spanning the gap. CDR3 sequence (DNA): TGCGCCAGCAGCTTGGCTGGGGGGGATAATGAAAAACTGTTTTTT. It translates to CASSLAGGDNEKLFF. The full variable domain, with the rest looked up from reference TRBV5-1 and TRBJ1-4, is KAGVTQTPRYLIKTRGQQVTLSCSPISGHRSVSWYQQTPGQGLQFLFEYFSETQRNKGNFPGRFSGRQFSNSRSEMNVSTLELGDSALYLCASSLAGGDNEKLFFGSGTQLSVL.

Only a few counts were recorded for this clone. The gene calls are TRBV5-1 and TRBJ1-6; TRBD1 matches 8 bases. Germline CDR1 SGHRS, CDR2 YFSETQ. J gave up 10 bases and V 4 bases, and 4 bases lay outside the gene matches. The CDR3 contains 13 residues. CDR3 protein: CASSVTGESPLHF. In DNA, the CDR3 is TGCGCCAGCAGCGTGACAGGGGAATCACCCCTCCACTTT.

This chain uses TRBV10-2 with TRBJ2-5, with 10 bases identical to TRBD2. Losses at the gene ends were 2 bases for V and 1 base for J; bases not matched to a gene: 1. CDR1 is WSHSY, CDR2 SAAADI, per germline. The CDR3 consists of 15 residues. The DNA for the CDR3 is TGCGCCAGCAGTGAGAGCGGGGGGGCCCAAGAGACCCAGTACTTC. This encodes CASSESGGAQETQYF.

This chain joins TRBV13 and TRBJ1-2; maybe TRBD1 (6 bases). The CDR3 sequence is 14 residues long. Germline CDR1 is PRHDT and CDR2 is FYEKMQ (reference sequence). Deletions cut 0 bases from V and 4 bases from J, with 9 bases between. As DNA, the CDR3 is TGTGCCAGCAGCTTAGGAGGGGGTCCCTATGGCTACACCTTC. This encodes CASSLGGGPYGYTF.

The J gene is TRBJ1-2, the V gene TRBV19; D might be TRBD1 (5 bases). V lost 3 bases, J lost 7 bases, and 12 bases lay in between. The germline V gene has CDR1 LNHDA and CDR2 SQIVND (reference sequence). The CDR3 has 13 residues. CDR3 loop: CASSIRKQGGYTF. DNA of the CDR3: TGTGCCAGTAGTATTAGGAAGCAGGGTGGCTACACCTTC.